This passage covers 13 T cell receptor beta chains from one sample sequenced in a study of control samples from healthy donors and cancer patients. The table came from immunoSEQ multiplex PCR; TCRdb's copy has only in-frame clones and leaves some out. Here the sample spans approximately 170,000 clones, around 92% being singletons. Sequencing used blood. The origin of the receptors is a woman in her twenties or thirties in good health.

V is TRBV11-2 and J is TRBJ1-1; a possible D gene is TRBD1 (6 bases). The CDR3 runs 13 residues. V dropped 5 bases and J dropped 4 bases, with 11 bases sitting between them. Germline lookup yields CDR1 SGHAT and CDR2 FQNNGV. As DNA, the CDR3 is TGTGCCAGCAGCGCCGGGACACTCACTGAAGCTTTCTTT. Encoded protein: CASSAGTLTEAFF. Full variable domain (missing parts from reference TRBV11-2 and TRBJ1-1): EAGVAQSPRYKIIEKRQSVAFWCNPISGHATLYWYQQILGQGPKLLIQFQNNGVVDDSQLPKDRFSAERLKGVDSTLKIQPAKLEDSAVYLCASSAGTLTEAFFGQGTRLTVV.

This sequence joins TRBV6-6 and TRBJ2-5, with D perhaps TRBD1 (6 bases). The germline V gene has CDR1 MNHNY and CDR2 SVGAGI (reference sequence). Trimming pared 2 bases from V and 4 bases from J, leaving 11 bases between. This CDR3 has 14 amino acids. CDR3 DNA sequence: TGTGCCAGCAGTTACCGCAGGGGCGGAGAGACCCAGTACTTC. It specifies CASSYRRGGETQYF.

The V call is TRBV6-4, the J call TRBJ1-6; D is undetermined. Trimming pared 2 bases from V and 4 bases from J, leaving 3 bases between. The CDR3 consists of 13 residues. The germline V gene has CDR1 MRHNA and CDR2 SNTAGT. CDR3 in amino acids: CASSDGYNSPLHF. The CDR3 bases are TGTGCCAGCAGTGACGGGTATAATTCACCCCTCCACTTT.

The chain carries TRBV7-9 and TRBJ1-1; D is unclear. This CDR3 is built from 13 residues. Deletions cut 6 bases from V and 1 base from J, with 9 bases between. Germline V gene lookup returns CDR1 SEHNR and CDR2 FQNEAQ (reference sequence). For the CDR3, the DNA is TGTGCCAGCAGACTCGCAGGGAACACTGAAGCTTTCTTT. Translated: CASRLAGNTEAFF.

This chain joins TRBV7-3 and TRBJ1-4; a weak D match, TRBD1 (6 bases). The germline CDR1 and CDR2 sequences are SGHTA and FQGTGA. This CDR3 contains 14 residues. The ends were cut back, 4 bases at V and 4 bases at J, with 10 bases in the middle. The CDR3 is CASSSDRFNEKLFF. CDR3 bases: TGTGCCAGCAGCTCAGACAGGTTTAATGAAAAACTGTTTTTT.

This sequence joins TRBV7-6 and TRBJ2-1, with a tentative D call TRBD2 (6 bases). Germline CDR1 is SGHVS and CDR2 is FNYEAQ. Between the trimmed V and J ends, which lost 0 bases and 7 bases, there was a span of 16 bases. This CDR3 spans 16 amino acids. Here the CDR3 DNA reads TGTGCCAGCAGCTTAGCGGCGGGGACCTTAGGGAATGAGCAGTTCTTC. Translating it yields CASSLAAGTLGNEQFF.

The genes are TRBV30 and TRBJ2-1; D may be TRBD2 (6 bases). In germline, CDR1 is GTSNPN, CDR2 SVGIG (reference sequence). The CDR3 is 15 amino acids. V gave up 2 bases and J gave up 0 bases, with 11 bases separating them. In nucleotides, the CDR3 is TGTGCCTGGAGTAAAGCGGGCAGCTCCTACAATGAGCAGTTCTTC. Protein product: CAWSKAGSSYNEQFF.

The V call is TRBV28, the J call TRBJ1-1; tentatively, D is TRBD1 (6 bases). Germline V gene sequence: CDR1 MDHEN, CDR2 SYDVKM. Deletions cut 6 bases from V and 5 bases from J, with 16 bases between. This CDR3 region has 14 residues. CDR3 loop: CASSRSQGPTEAFF. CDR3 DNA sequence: TGTGCCAGCAGCCGAAGCCAGGGGCCAACTGAAGCTTTCTTT.

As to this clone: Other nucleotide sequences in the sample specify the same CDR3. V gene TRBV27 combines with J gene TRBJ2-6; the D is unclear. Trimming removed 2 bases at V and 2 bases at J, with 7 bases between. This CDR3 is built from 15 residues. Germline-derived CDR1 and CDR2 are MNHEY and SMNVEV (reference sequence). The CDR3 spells CASSLREAGANVLTF. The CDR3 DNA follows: TGTGCCAGCAGTTTAAGGGAAGCTGGGGCCAACGTCCTGACTTTC.

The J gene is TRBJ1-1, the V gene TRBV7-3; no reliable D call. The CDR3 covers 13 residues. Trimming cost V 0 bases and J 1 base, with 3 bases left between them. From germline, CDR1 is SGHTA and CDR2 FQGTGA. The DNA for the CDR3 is TGTGCCAGCAGCTTAACGGAGAACACTGAAGCTTTCTTT. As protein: CASSLTENTEAFF.

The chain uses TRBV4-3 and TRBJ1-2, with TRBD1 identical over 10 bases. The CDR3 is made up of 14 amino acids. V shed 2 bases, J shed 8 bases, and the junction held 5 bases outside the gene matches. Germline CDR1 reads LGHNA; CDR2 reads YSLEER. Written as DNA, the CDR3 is TGCGCCAGCAGCCAATCGACAGGGGGCGGCGGCTACACCTTC. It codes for CASSQSTGGGGYTF.

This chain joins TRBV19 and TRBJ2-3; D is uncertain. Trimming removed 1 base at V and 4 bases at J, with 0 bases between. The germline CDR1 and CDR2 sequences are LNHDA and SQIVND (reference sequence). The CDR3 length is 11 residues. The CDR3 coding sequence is TGTGCCAGTAGTATAGCAGATACGCAGTATTTT. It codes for CASSIADTQYF.

The CDR3 region has the DNA TGTGCCTGGAGTGTACTCGGGACAGGGAATGAAAAACTGTTTTTT. Translating gives CAWSVLGTGNEKLFF. The chain has TRBV30 and TRBJ1-4, with 9 bases aligning to TRBD1. V dropped 0 bases and J dropped 5; count of bases not matched to a gene: 4. CDR1 is GTSNPN and CDR2 is SVGIG in the germline V gene (reference sequence). CDR3 length: 15 amino acids.